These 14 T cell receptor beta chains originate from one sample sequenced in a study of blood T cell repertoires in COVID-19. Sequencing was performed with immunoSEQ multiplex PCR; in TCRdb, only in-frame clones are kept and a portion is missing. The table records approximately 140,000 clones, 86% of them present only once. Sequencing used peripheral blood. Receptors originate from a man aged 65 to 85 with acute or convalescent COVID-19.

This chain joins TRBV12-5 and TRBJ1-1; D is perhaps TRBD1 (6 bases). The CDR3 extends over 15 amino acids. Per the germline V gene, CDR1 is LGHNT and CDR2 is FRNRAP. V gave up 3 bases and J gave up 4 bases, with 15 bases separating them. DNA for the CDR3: TGTGCTAGTGGTTTTGAACAACAGGGTGCCACTGAAGCTTTCTTT. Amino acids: CASGFEQQGATEAFF.

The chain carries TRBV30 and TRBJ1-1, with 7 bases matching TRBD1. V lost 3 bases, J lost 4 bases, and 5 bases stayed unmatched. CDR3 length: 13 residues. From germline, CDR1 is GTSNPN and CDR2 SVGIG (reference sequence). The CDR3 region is CAWSPGGITEAFF. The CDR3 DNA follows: TGTGCCTGGAGCCCAGGGGGGATCACTGAAGCTTTCTTT. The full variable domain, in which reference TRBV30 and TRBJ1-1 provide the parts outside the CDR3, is SQTIHQWPATLVQPVGSPLSLECTVEGTSNPNLYWYRQAAGRGLQLLFYSVGIGQISSEVPQNLSASRPQDRQFILSSKKLLLSDSGFYLCAWSPGGITEAFFGQGTRLTVV.

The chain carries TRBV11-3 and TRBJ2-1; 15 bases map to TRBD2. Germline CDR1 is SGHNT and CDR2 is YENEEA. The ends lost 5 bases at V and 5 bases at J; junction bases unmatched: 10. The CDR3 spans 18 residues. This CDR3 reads CASSPRTSGRAGDNEQFF. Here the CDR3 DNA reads TGTGCCAGCAGCCCACGGACTAGCGGGAGGGCCGGGGACAATGAGCAGTTCTTC.

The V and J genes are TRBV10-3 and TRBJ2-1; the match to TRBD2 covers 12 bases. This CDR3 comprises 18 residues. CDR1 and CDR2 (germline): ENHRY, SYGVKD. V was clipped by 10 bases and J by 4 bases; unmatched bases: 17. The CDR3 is CATGGLAGDPGGYNEQFF. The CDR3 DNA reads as TGTGCCACGGGGGGACTAGCGGGTGACCCTGGGGGGTACAATGAGCAGTTCTTC.

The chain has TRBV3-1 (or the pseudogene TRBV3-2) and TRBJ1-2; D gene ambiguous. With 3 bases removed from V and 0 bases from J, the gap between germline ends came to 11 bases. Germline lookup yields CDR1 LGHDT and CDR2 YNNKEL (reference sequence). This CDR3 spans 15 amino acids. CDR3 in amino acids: CASSHAGLSNYGYTF. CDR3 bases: TGTGCCAGCAGCCACGCTGGGCTTTCTAACTATGGCTACACCTTC.

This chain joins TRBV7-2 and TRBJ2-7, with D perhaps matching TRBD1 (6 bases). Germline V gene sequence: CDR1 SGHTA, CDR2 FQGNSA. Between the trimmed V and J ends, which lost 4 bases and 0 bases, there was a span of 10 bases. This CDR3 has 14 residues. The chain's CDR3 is CASSSGQSSYEQYF. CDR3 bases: TGTGCCAGCAGCTCCGGACAGAGCTCCTACGAGCAGTACTTC.

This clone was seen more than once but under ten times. This CDR3 reads CSVEGTFEETQYF. For the CDR3, the DNA is TGCAGCGTTGAAGGCACATTTGAAGAGACCCAGTACTTC. The chain has TRBV29-1 and TRBJ2-5; D unresolved. The V gene's germline CDR1 is SQVTM and CDR2 ANQGSEA. V shed 1 base and J shed 3 bases, with 9 bases lying between them. The CDR3 consists of 13 residues.

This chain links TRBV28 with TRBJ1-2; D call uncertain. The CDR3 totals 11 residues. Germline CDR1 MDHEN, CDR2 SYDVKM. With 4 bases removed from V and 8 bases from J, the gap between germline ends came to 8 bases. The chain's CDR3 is CASSSPVGYTF. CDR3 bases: TGTGCCAGCAGTTCGCCAGTCGGCTACACCTTC.

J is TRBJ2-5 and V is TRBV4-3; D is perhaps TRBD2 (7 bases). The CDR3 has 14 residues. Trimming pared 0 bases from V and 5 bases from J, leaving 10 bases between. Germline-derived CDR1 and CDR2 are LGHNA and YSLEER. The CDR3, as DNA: TGCGCCAGCAGCCAAGAGCGGGGGCTCGAGACCCAGTACTTC. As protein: CASSQERGLETQYF.

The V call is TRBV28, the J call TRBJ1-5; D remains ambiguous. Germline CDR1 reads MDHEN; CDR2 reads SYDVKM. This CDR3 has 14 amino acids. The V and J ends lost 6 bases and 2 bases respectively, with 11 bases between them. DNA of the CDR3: TGTGCCAGCAGCCTCTCACGGGGCAATCAGCCCCAGCATTTT. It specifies CASSLSRGNQPQHF.

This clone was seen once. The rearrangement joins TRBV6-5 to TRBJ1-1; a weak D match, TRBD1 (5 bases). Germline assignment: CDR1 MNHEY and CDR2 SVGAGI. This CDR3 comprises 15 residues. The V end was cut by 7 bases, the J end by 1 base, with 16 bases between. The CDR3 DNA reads TGTGCCAGCACCCGGGGGGAGTGGGGGAACACTGAAGCTTTCTTT. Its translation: CASTRGEWGNTEAFF.

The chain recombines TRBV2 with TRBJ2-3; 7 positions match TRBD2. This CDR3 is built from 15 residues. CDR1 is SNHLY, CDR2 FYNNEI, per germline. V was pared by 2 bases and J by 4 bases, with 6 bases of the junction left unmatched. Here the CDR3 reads CASSEWRELPDTQYF. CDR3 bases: TGTGCCAGCAGTGAATGGCGGGAGTTGCCAGATACGCAGTATTTT.

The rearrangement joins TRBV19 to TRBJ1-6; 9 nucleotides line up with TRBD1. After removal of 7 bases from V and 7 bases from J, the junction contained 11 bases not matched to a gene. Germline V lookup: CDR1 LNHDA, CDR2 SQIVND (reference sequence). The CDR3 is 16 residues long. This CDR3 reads CASKQNRGPDNSPLHF. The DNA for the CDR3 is TGTGCCAGTAAGCAGAACAGGGGGCCGGACAATTCACCCCTCCACTTT.

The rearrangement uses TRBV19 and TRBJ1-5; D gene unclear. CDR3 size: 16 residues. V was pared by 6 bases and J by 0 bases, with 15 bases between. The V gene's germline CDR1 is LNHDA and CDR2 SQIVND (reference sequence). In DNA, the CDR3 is TGTGCCAGTAGCGGAGGGAGATTAAATAGCAATCAGCCCCAGCATTTT. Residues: CASSGGRLNSNQPQHF.